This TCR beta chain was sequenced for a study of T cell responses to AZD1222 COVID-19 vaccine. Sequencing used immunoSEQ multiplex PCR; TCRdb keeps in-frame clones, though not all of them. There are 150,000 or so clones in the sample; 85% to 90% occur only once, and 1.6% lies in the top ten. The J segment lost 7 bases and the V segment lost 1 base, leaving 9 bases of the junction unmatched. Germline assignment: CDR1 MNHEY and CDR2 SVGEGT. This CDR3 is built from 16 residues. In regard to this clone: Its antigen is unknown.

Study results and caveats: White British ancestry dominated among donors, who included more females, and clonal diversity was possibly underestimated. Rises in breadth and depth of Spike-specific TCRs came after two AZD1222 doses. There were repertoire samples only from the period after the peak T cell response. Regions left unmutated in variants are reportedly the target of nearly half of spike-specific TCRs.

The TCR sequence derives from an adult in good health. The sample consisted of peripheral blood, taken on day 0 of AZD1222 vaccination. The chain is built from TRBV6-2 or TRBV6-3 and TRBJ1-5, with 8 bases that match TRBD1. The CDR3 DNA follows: TGTGCCAGCAGTTACTTGGCAGGGGGCGGGGGGCAGCCCCAGCATTTT. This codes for CASSYLAGGGGQPQHF.